The clone carrying this T cell receptor beta chain turned up a few times. These data are taken from a study of human T cells and chemical hapten exposure. Time point indicated: pre-sensitization, week 0. Treatment noted: therapeutic diphenylcyclopropenone sensitization with weekly scalp DPC. The study used a library that attached unique molecular identifiers to individual cDNA molecules. How the authors handled the data: The median was around 89,000 TCRs per sample, ranging roughly 23,224 to 750,000. TCRdb recomputed calls from the RACE reads with MiXCR, one row per CDR3 protein. The V and J calls come from TCRdb's annotation, not from the publication. The sample lists some 300,000 distinct CDR3 sequences; about 5.4% were seen once. CDR1 and CDR2 (germline): MNHNY, SVGAGI (reference sequence). CDR3 length equals 15 residues. V lost 7 bases, J lost 8 bases, and 10 bases stayed unmatched.

The gene calls are TRBV6-6 and TRBJ1-4; 10 nucleotides line up with TRBD1. Sequences were derived from whole blood, sampled in connection with sensitization to the hapten diphenylcyclopropenone (DPC). This TCR came from a woman between 18 and 29 years old with alopecia areata. Some clones in this sample may be carry-over from other donors' samples. CDR3 region: CASNAPGQGQEKLFF. In nucleotides, the CDR3 is TGTGCCAGCAACGCCCCGGGACAGGGGCAAGAAAAACTGTTTTTT.